This T cell receptor (beta chain) originates from a study of T cell repertoires in cytomegalovirus infection. From the reads, TCRdb called clonotypes with MiXCR, one entry per CDR3 protein. The table records hundreds of thousands of distinct CDR3 sequences, around a third of them present only once. Germline V CDR1 and CDR2: SGHNT, YYREEE (reference sequence). Losses at the gene ends were 4 bases for V and 3 bases for J; bases not matched to a gene: 2. The CDR3 sequence is 14 residues long. This clonotype was observed a handful of times. Its antigen remains unknown. The chain joins TRBV5-4 to TRBJ2-7; 12 nucleotides line up with TRBD2. The specimen was cultured PBMCs, collected from culture after CMV antigen stimulation. The sequence came from a human donor in good health (CMV status not recorded). Some clones in this sample may be carry-over from other donors' samples. The CDR3 nucleotides are TGTGCCAGCAGCCGGACTAGCGGGGACTACGAGCAGTACTTC. Its protein is CASSRTSGDYEQYF.